What follows are 30 T cell receptor beta chains derived from one specimen sequenced in a study of brain T cells in children with intractable seizures. Produced via immunoSEQ multiplex PCR; TCRdb's table is partial and in-frame only. Of under 45,000 clones listed, around nine tenths were seen once; the top ten hold 6.3%. Specimen: peripheral blood, collected at surgery. The receptors were gathered from a girl aged 2-10 years with tuberous sclerosis and intractable seizures.

The chain combines TRBV5-1 with TRBJ2-2, with 8 bases aligning to TRBD1. After removal of 3 bases from V and 1 base from J, the junction contained 2 bases not matched to a gene. From germline, CDR1 is SGHRS and CDR2 YFSETQ. The CDR3 is made up of 15 amino acids. CDR3: CASSSGQGNTGELFF. The CDR3 bases are TGCGCCAGCAGCTCCGGACAGGGGAACACCGGGGAGCTGTTTTTT.

The chain joins TRBV10-3 to TRBJ2-3, with D possibly being TRBD1 (5 bases). Germline V lookup: CDR1 ENHRY, CDR2 SYGVKD. Trimming left V 11 bases short and J 1 base short, with 13 bases between. The CDR3 runs 13 residues. The CDR3 coding sequence is TGTGCCGCCGCCCCCAGGGGCACAGATACGCAGTATTTT. Amino acid sequence: CAAAPRGTDTQYF.

This chain links TRBV19 with TRBJ2-1, with D maybe TRBD2 (5 bases). The CDR3 extends over 16 amino acids. Trimming cost V 0 bases and J 1 base, with 10 bases left between them. CDR1 and CDR2 from the germline V gene are LNHDA and SQIVND (reference sequence). The CDR3 DNA follows: TGTGCCAGTAGTATAGAGGGGAGCGGTTCCTACAATGAGCAGTTCTTC. This translates into CASSIEGSGSYNEQFF. The complete variable domain, with remaining parts taken from reference TRBV19 and TRBJ2-1, reads DGGITQSPKYLFRKEGQNVTLSCEQNLNHDAMYWYRQDPGQGLRLIYYSQIVNDFQKGDIAEGYSVSREKKESFPLTVTSAQKNPTAFYLCASSIEGSGSYNEQFFGPGTRLTVL.

V and J are TRBV27 and TRBJ2-5, with 7 bases identical to TRBD2. V shed 4 bases, J shed 5 bases, and the junction held 10 bases outside the gene matches. The CDR3 extends over 15 amino acids. From germline, CDR1 is MNHEY and CDR2 SMNVEV (reference sequence). This CDR3 reads CASSSFGGGGETQYF. CDR3 sequence (DNA): TGTGCCAGCAGTTCCTTTGGCGGGGGTGGTGAGACCCAGTACTTC.

This chain connects TRBV9 to TRBJ2-1; D is perhaps TRBD1 or TRBD2 (6 bases each). The CDR3 runs to 18 residues. V was trimmed by 5 bases and J by 1 base, leaving 22 bases between them. Germline V gene lookup returns CDR1 SGDLS and CDR2 YYNGEE. Here the CDR3 reads CASRGGGGNPFSYNEQFF. DNA of the CDR3: TGTGCCAGCAGAGGAGGAGGGGGGAACCCCTTTTCCTACAATGAGCAGTTCTTC.

This chain joins TRBV5-8 and TRBJ1-2, with D perhaps TRBD1 (5 bases). The CDR3 sequence is 13 residues long. The V end was cut by 4 bases, the J end by 7 bases, with 14 bases between. Germline CDR1 is SGHTS and CDR2 is YDEGEE. CDR3 region: CASSPPRDRGYTF. In DNA form, the CDR3 reads TGTGCCAGCAGCCCACCGCGGGACCGTGGCTACACCTTC.

The rearrangement joins TRBV9 to TRBJ1-2; a weak D match, TRBD1 (6 bases). The CDR3 is 13 amino acids. V shed 4 bases and J shed 7 bases, with 14 bases lying between them. CDR1 and CDR2 (germline): SGDLS, YYNGEE. The CDR3 coding sequence is TGTGCCAGCAGCCTAACAGGGATTTCTGGCTACACCTTC. It yields the protein CASSLTGISGYTF. Drawing the rest from reference TRBV9 and TRBJ1-2, the complete variable domain is DSGVTQTPKHLITATGQRVTLRCSPRSGDLSVYWYQQSLDQGLQFLIQYYNGEERAKGNILERFSAQQFPDLHSELNLSSLELGDSALYFCASSLTGISGYTFGSGTRLTVV.

The chain is built from TRBV19 and TRBJ2-3; possible D gene TRBD2, 6 bases. Germline V gene data show CDR1 as LNHDA and CDR2 as SQIVND (reference sequence). The CDR3 is 13 residues long. V lost 5 bases, J lost 7 bases, and 13 bases lay in between. The CDR3 loop is CASSPRTKNTQYF. For the CDR3, the DNA is TGTGCCAGTAGTCCCCGGACTAAAAATACGCAGTATTTT. The full variable domain, in which reference TRBV19 and TRBJ2-3 provide the parts outside the CDR3, is DGGITQSPKYLFRKEGQNVTLSCEQNLNHDAMYWYRQDPGQGLRLIYYSQIVNDFQKGDIAEGYSVSREKKESFPLTVTSAQKNPTAFYLCASSPRTKNTQYFGPGTRLTVL.

This clone was counted once. V is TRBV7-2 and J is TRBJ1-1; D is uncertain. The CDR3 runs 14 residues. In germline, CDR1 is SGHTA, CDR2 FQGNSA. The V end was cut by 1 base, the J end by 1 base, with 7 bases between. CDR3 residues: CASSLDAGNTEAFF. The CDR3 region has the DNA TGTGCCAGCAGCTTAGATGCAGGGAACACTGAAGCTTTCTTT.

In this sample, this clone turned up once. The chain is built from TRBV11-2 and TRBJ2-1; 8 bases are a match to TRBD1. Germline CDR1 SGHAT, CDR2 FQNNGV. The CDR3 has 16 amino acids. V dropped 0 bases and J dropped 9; count of bases not matched to a gene: 10. The CDR3 reads CASSLDPGRGRGEQFF. The CDR3 coding sequence is TGTGCCAGCAGCTTAGATCCGGGCAGGGGGCGCGGTGAGCAGTTCTTC.

The chain links TRBV24-1 to TRBJ1-3; D remains unclear. V was shortened by 4 bases and J by 2 bases, with 5 bases between the two germline ends. Germline lookup yields CDR1 KGHDR and CDR2 SFDVKD. CDR3 length: 13 amino acids. The CDR3: CATSERPGNTIYF. For the CDR3, the DNA is TGTGCCACCAGTGAAAGGCCTGGAAACACCATATATTTT.

This chain joins TRBV10-3 and TRBJ2-3; D is ambiguous. Trimming pared 3 bases from V and 4 bases from J, leaving 11 bases between. The CDR3 contains 14 residues. Germline V gives CDR1 ENHRY, CDR2 SYGVKD. CDR3 residues: CAISEASWADTQYF. DNA of the CDR3: TGTGCCATCAGTGAAGCTAGTTGGGCAGATACGCAGTATTTT.

The rearrangement links TRBV27 to TRBJ1-1, with no clear D. Trimming removed 5 bases at V and 4 bases at J, with 11 bases between. CDR1 is MNHEY and CDR2 is SMNVEV in the germline V gene (reference sequence). This CDR3 is built from 13 residues. CDR3 sequence (DNA): TGTGCCAGCAGTAGGAGGTACCTCACTGAAGCTTTCTTT. Protein sequence: CASSRRYLTEAFF.

The table lists this clone with a few counts. The chain employs TRBV5-1 and TRBJ2-3, with 9 bases identical to TRBD1. This CDR3 contains 18 residues. Germline CDR1 and CDR2: SGHRS and YFSETQ. Losses at the gene ends were 4 bases for V and 4 bases for J; bases not matched to a gene: 16. CDR3 coding DNA: TGCGCCAGCAGCCCACTCCCCCGAACAGGGGGCGCGGCAGATACGCAGTATTTT. This encodes CASSPLPRTGGAADTQYF.

In this sample, this clone turned up once. CDR3 in DNA: TGTGCCATCAGTGAACCACCGAGGACAGGGGGCCGGGGCTATGGCTACACCTTC. Its protein product is CAISEPPRTGGRGYGYTF. This chain joins TRBV10-3 and TRBJ1-2; 11 positions agree with TRBD1. Germline CDR1 is ENHRY and CDR2 is SYGVKD. The CDR3 is 18 residues long. V shed 3 bases, J shed 4 bases, and the junction held 13 bases outside the gene matches.

The chain uses TRBV19 and TRBJ1-5; D uncertain. Trimming pared 5 bases from V and 7 bases from J, leaving 9 bases between. CDR3 size: 12 residues. CDR1 and CDR2 (germline): LNHDA, SQIVND (reference sequence). The CDR3 DNA sequence: TGTGCCAGTAGTTTTCTCGGCCAGCCCCAGCATTTT. Amino acids: CASSFLGQPQHF. The full variable domain, in which reference TRBV19 and TRBJ1-5 provide the parts outside the CDR3, is DGGITQSPKYLFRKEGQNVTLSCEQNLNHDAMYWYRQDPGQGLRLIYYSQIVNDFQKGDIAEGYSVSREKKESFPLTVTSAQKNPTAFYLCASSFLGQPQHFGDGTRLSIL.

The chain links TRBV5-4 to TRBJ2-7; TRBD2 agrees at 11 bases. This CDR3 region has 18 residues. Per germline, CDR1 SGHNT and CDR2 YYREEE (reference sequence). V trimming: 4 bases; J trimming: 0 bases; junction bases outside the gene matches: 12. The CDR3 DNA follows: TGTGCCAGCAGCCTTGGAGTAGCGGGGGGGCAGAGCTCCTACGAGCAGTACTTC. Translation: CASSLGVAGGQSSYEQYF.

V is TRBV10-1 and J is TRBJ1-5; D not resolved. Per germline, CDR1 WNHNN and CDR2 SYGVQD (reference sequence). The CDR3 consists of 15 residues. V dropped 3 bases and J dropped 1 base, with 10 bases sitting between them. The CDR3 DNA sequence: TGCGCCAGCAGTGAAGGGCGGTTGAGCAATCAGCCCCAGCATTTT. It specifies CASSEGRLSNQPQHF.

This sequence joins TRBV29-1 and TRBJ2-1; D is unresolved. The germline gives CDR1 SQVTM, CDR2 ANQGSEA. The CDR3 totals 12 residues. V shed 6 bases and J shed 8 bases, with 14 bases lying between them. The CDR3: CSVRLLSDEQFF. In DNA, the CDR3 is TGCAGCGTCCGGTTGTTGTCCGATGAGCAGTTCTTC.

This sequence joins TRBV11-2 and TRBJ1-2; TRBD1 matches 7 bases. CDR1 is SGHAT and CDR2 is FQNNGV in the germline V gene. The CDR3 has 14 residues. V lost 5 bases, J lost 5 bases, and 8 bases stayed unmatched. The CDR3 protein is CASSPRDRKYGYTF. CDR3 DNA: TGTGCCAGCAGCCCCCGGGACAGAAAGTATGGCTACACCTTC.

The rearrangement joins TRBV6-1 to TRBJ2-7; TRBD2 matches at 10 bases. Germline V gene data show CDR1 as MNHNS and CDR2 as SASEGT. V was pared by 4 bases and J by 6 bases, with 3 bases of the junction left unmatched. The CDR3 is made up of 13 amino acids. The CDR3 loop is CASSGAGGLEQYF. The CDR3 DNA reads as TGTGCCAGCAGTGGAGCGGGGGGGCTCGAGCAGTACTTC.

This chain joins TRBV5-4 and TRBJ1-4; 7 bases agree with TRBD1. CDR1 and CDR2 (germline): SGHNT, YYREEE (reference sequence). After removal of 7 bases from V and 4 bases from J, the junction contained 10 bases not matched to a gene. The CDR3 consists of 15 residues. CDR3 amino acids: CASWGTEGNNEKLFF. The DNA for the CDR3 is TGTGCCAGCTGGGGGACAGAAGGGAATAATGAAAAACTGTTTTTT.

The V call is TRBV4-1, the J call TRBJ1-1, with 7 positions matching TRBD1. The junction had 15 bases not matched to a gene; V was cut back by 2 bases and J by 3 bases. This CDR3 contains 18 residues. Germline CDR1 and CDR2: MGHRA and YSYEKL. CDR3 nucleotide sequence: TGCGCCAGCAGCCAACCCGCCCGACAGGGAGGGGCGGACACTGAAGCTTTCTTT. As protein: CASSQPARQGGADTEAFF.

This chain uses TRBV14 with TRBJ1-4; D unresolved. This CDR3 region has 14 residues. Per germline, CDR1 SGHDN and CDR2 FVKESK. Trimming took 1 base from V and 6 from J, leaving 9 bases between them. The DNA of the CDR3 is TGTGCCAGCAGCCAAGGAGTGTATGATGAAAAACTGTTTTTT. Its protein product is CASSQGVYDEKLFF.

This sequence joins TRBV7-3 and TRBJ2-2, with D tentatively TRBD2 (5 bases). This CDR3 has 16 residues. CDR1 is SGHTA and CDR2 is FQGTGA in the germline V gene. V lost 5 bases, J lost 6 bases, and 19 bases lay in between. The CDR3: CASSLGQPTTSGELFF. The DNA of the CDR3 is TGTGCCAGCAGCCTGGGTCAGCCGACTACTTCCGGGGAGCTGTTTTTT.

The gene calls are TRBV10-2 and TRBJ1-6; a possible D gene is TRBD1 (5 bases). V dropped 4 bases and J dropped 7 bases, with 11 bases sitting between them. Germline loops: CDR1 WSHSY, CDR2 SAAADI. The CDR3 sequence is 14 residues long. The CDR3 reads CASSAGTGNSPLHF. The DNA of the CDR3 is TGCGCCAGCAGTGCCGGGACGGGAAATTCACCCCTCCACTTT.

This chain joins TRBV24-1 and TRBJ2-5, with 9 bases identical to TRBD2. CDR1 is KGHDR, CDR2 SFDVKD, per germline. Unmatched junction bases numbered 4, after V lost 5 bases and J lost 1 base. The length of the CDR3 is 15 residues. The CDR3 DNA reads as TGTGCCACCAGTGCCAGCGGGGGGCCCCAAGAGACCCAGTACTTC. This encodes CATSASGGPQETQYF.

The rearrangement links TRBV29-1 to TRBJ2-7; TRBD1 is a possible D gene (6 bases). Germline-derived CDR1 and CDR2 are SQVTM and ANQGSEA. Between the trimmed V and J ends, which lost 5 bases and 5 bases, there was a span of 10 bases. The CDR3 consists of 11 residues. CDR3 sequence reads: CSVFTGNEQYV. CDR3 nucleotides: TGCAGCGTTTTCACAGGGAACGAGCAGTACGTC.

The chain couples TRBV27 to TRBJ2-7; 7 bases align to TRBD2. The CDR3 spans 16 residues. Germline trimming cut 0 bases from V and 3 bases from J; bases unmatched to any gene: 8. Looked up from germline, CDR1 is MNHEY and CDR2 is SMNVEV (reference sequence). The CDR3 sequence is CASSLSSGAGGYEQYF. Here the CDR3 DNA reads TGTGCCAGCAGTTTATCGAGCGGGGCGGGTGGCTACGAGCAGTACTTC.

In this sample, this clone is medium-sized. V and J are TRBV4-1 and TRBJ2-1; 8 bases match TRBD1. Trimming removed 4 bases from V and 5 bases from J; junction bases left unmatched: 7. This CDR3 comprises 15 residues. Germline-derived CDR1 and CDR2 are MGHRA and YSYEKL. CDR3 in amino acids: CASSPDRERNNEQFF. The CDR3 DNA is TGCGCCAGCAGCCCGGACAGGGAACGAAACAATGAGCAGTTCTTC.